These T cell receptor beta chains were read from a single sample in a study of OX40 agonist ivuxolimab in advanced cancers. The repertoire was sequenced with immunoSEQ multiplex PCR; TCRdb's copy has only in-frame clones and lacks some. The table shows about 48,000 clones, with about four fifths occurring only once. Material: CD4+ or CD8+ T cells sorted from blood, obtained in a trial of the OX40 agonist ivuxolimab. The source is an adult with an advanced solid tumor such as melanoma, head and neck, liver or kidney cancer. CDR3s include the opening cysteine and the closing phenylalanine or tryptophan. The order of the fields is D gene, clone size, J gene, V gene, CDR3 DNA, CDR3 protein. D genes are given only for firm matches. Clone size is not always given. Where it is, it says once, few, many or a class for expanded clones.

>TRBD2|NA|TRBJ2-6|TRBV2
TGTGCCAGCAGTGAAGCGGGGGGACTAGCTTATGGGGCCAACGTCCTGACTTTC
CASSEAGGLAYGANVLTF
>TRBD1|few|TRBJ2-7|TRBV29-1
TGCAGCGTTGAAGGGGGAACAGGGGGACCCTACGAGCAGTACTTC
CSVEGGTGGPYEQYF
>NA|NA|TRBJ2-2|TRBV18
TGTGCCAGCTCACCAGGGTCCACCGGGGAGCTGTTTTTT
CASSPGSTGELFF
>NA|NA|TRBJ1-1|TRBV7-2
TGTGCCAGCAGGAATAGCCTGAACACTGAAGCTTTCTTT
CASRNSLNTEAFF
>NA|NA|TRBJ2-5|TRBV5-4
TGTGCCAGCAGCTTCAGAAAAGAGACCCAGTACTTC
CASSFRKETQYF
>NA|NA|TRBJ1-5|TRBV30
TGTGCCTGGAGCGAAAACGGACACCTAAGTAGACCCCAGCATTTT
CAWSENGHLSRPQHF
>TRBD2|NA|TRBJ2-1|TRBV4-3
TGCGCCAGCAGCCCGACTAGCGGGAGATCCCATGAGCAGTTCTTC
CASSPTSGRSHEQFF
>NA|NA|TRBJ2-5|TRBV19
TGTGCCAGTAGTGTCCAAGGGTCTCCCCAAGAGACCCAGTACTTC
CASSVQGSPQETQYF
>TRBD1|NA|TRBJ1-2|TRBV6-5
TGTGCCAGCACCGGACAGGGGGTTGGCTATGGCTACACCTTC
CASTGQGVGYGYTF
>NA|NA|TRBJ2-4|TRBV11-2
TGTGCCAGCAGCGGGCAAAGGTCCCTCCAGCGGTTAGCCAAAAACATTCAGTACTTC
CASSGQRSLQRLAKNIQYF
>NA|NA|TRBJ1-3|TRBV6-1
TGTGCCAGCAGTGAAGGGGGGGCAAGGGGAAACACCATATATTTT
CASSEGGARGNTIYF
>NA|once|TRBJ2-7|TRBV10-1
TGCGCCAGCAGTGAGTCCCTGGGGGACCCCCGGTACTTC
CASSESLGDPRYF
>TRBD1|NA|TRBJ1-2|TRBV19
TGTGCCAGTACCAAACAGGGGCGTTATGGCTACACCTTC
CASTKQGRYGYTF
>NA|NA|TRBJ1-1|TRBV6-5
TGTGCCAGCAGACTCGGACAGAACACTGAAGCTTTCTTT
CASRLGQNTEAFF
>NA|NA|TRBJ2-7|TRBV9
TGTGCCACCCCAGGTTCTAGCTCCTACGAGCAGTACTTC
CATPGSSSYEQYF
>NA|NA|TRBJ1-2|TRBV6-6
TGTGCCAGCAGAAGCCAGGCCTCGCTGTTCGGCTATGGCTACACCTTC
CASRSQASLFGYGYTF
>TRBD1|NA|TRBJ1-5|TRBV4-1
TGCGCCAGCAGCCAAGAGACAGGGGTCATTCAGCCCCAGCATTTT
CASSQETGVIQPQHF
>NA|few|TRBJ1-5|TRBV4-1
TGCGCCAGCAGCCAAGATCCTCATCAGCCCCAGCATTTT
CASSQDPHQPQHF
>TRBD2|NA|TRBJ2-4|TRBV6-1
TGTGCCAGCAGTGACGCCCGGACCGGGACTAGGGGCAACATTCAGTACTTC
CASSDARTGTRGNIQYF
>NA|NA|TRBJ2-5|TRBV6-4
TGTGCCAGCAGGATACACCGGGACGGACATTACCAAGAGACCCAGTACTTC
CASRIHRDGHYQETQYF
>NA|NA|TRBJ2-1|TRBV18
TGTGCCAGCTCACCGGGGCTCGGGAGAGGTAATGAGCAGTTCTTC
CASSPGLGRGNEQFF
>NA|NA|TRBJ1-1|TRBV5-1
TGCGCCAGCAGCTTGGGGGCAGGGGTGGGCACTGAAGCTTTCTTT
CASSLGAGVGTEAFF
>NA|NA|TRBJ2-3|TRBV7-3
TGTGCCAGCAGTCCCGGGCGGCCGGGCACAGATACGCAGTATTTT
CASSPGRPGTDTQYF
>NA|NA|TRBJ2-3|TRBV19
TGTGCCAGTAGTCCGTCATTGGATACGCAGTATTTT
CASSPSLDTQYF
>NA|NA|TRBJ1-1|TRBV18
TGTGCCAGCTCACCTACAGGGCCAGGCGAGGCTTTCTTT
CASSPTGPGEAFF
>TRBD1|NA|TRBJ1-2|TRBV9
TGTGCCAGCAGCGTGACAGGGGAGGACTATGGCTACACCTTC
CASSVTGEDYGYTF
>TRBD1|NA|TRBJ2-3|TRBV2
TGTGCCAGCAGTGGTGACAGGGGGCGCAACACAGATACGCAGTATTTT
CASSGDRGRNTDTQYF
>NA|NA|TRBJ2-1|TRBV6-5
TGTGCCTCCAAAGGCGGTTACTCCTACAATGAGCAGTTCTTC
CASKGGYSYNEQFF
>NA|NA|TRBJ2-7|TRBV7-2
TGTGCCAGCAGCCCCCTCTACGAGCAGTACTTC
CASSPLYEQYF
>NA|NA|TRBJ2-2|TRBV27
TGTGCCAGCAGTGACAGGGTCGCGGGAGTGGCCGGGGAGCTGTTTTTT
CASSDRVAGVAGELFF
>NA|NA|TRBJ2-2|TRBV30
TGTGCCTGGAGTCCTTTGAGCGGCAACACCGGGGAGCTGTTTTTT
CAWSPLSGNTGELFF
>NA|few|TRBJ2-7|TRBV7-2
TGTGCCAGCAGCGTTAGGAGCCTGGGCGAGCAGTACTTC
CASSVRSLGEQYF
>TRBD1|NA|TRBJ1-2|TRBV29-1
TGCAGCGTTTTAGGGGGCGAGGGTGGCTACACCTTC
CSVLGGEGGYTF
>NA|few|TRBJ1-2|TRBV19
TGTGCCAGTAGCCTGAGGAGGGGCGAGGGCTACACCTTC
CASSLRRGEGYTF
>TRBD2|NA|TRBJ2-5|TRBV11-2
TGTGCCAGCAGCTTATCGAGCGGGAGGCGGGAGACCCAGTACTTC
CASSLSSGRRETQYF
>TRBD2|NA|TRBJ2-3|TRBV5-4
TGTGCCAGCAGCTTGCCGGGGGGGGCGGATACGCAGTATTTT
CASSLPGGADTQYF
>NA|NA|TRBJ2-6|TRBV6-5
TGTGCCAGCAGTTACACTGGGGCCAACGTCCTGACTTTC
CASSYTGANVLTF
>NA|NA|TRBJ2-5|TRBV15
TGTGCCACCAGCACTGGGAAAGAGACCCAGTACTTC
CATSTGKETQYF
>TRBD2|NA|TRBJ2-1|TRBV27
TGTGCCAGCAGAAGTTCGATTAGCGGGTACAATGAGCAGTTCTTC
CASRSSISGYNEQFF
>TRBD2|few|TRBJ2-2|TRBV7-3
TGTGCCAGCAGCACACAAGGTTATCCTAGCGGGGGGATATCGAACACCGGGGAGCTGTTTTTT
CASSTQGYPSGGISNTGELFF
>TRBD2|NA|TRBJ2-7|TRBV5-1
TGCGCCAGCAGCGATGGTCAACTAGCGGGAGGAGAGTACTTC
CASSDGQLAGGEYF
>TRBD1|few|TRBJ1-6|TRBV9
TGTGCCAGCAGCCCCTGGACAGGGAAGGGGTCACCCCTCCACTTT
CASSPWTGKGSPLHF
>NA|NA|TRBJ2-7|TRBV5-6
TGTGCCAGCAGCTTGGGCGGGTACGAGCAGTACTTC
CASSLGGYEQYF
>NA|NA|TRBJ1-1|TRBV18
TGTGCCAGCTCACCACTAAAGAACACTGAAGCTTTCTTT
CASSPLKNTEAFF
>TRBD1|NA|TRBJ1-1|TRBV4-2
TGTGCCAGCAGCCCGGGACAGGGGCTGAACACTGAAGCTTTCTTT
CASSPGQGLNTEAFF
>NA|NA|TRBJ1-4|TRBV7-2
TGTGCCAGCAGACTTGGGAATACTAATGAAAAACTGTTTTTT
CASRLGNTNEKLFF
>TRBD1|NA|TRBJ1-5|TRBV6-5
TGTGCCAGCAGCCCCGGACAGGGCTATCAGCCCCAGCATTTT
CASSPGQGYQPQHF
>NA|NA|TRBJ2-7|TRBV2
TGTGCCAGCAGTCGGGACTACGAGCAGTACTTC
CASSRDYEQYF
>NA|NA|TRBJ2-6|TRBV9
TGTGCCAGCAGCGTAGACAGGGCTGGGGCCAACGTCCTGACTTTC
CASSVDRAGANVLTF
>NA|NA|TRBJ1-2|TRBV19
TGTGCCAGTAGTATAGCAAGTCTAGCTAACTATGGCTACACCTTC
CASSIASLANYGYTF
>NA|NA|TRBJ2-7|TRBV6-5
TGTGCCAGCAGTGACGGGACTCACGAGCAGTACTTC
CASSDGTHEQYF
>NA|once|TRBJ2-7|TRBV30
TGTGCCTGGAGTGTTTCTACTGTGAAACAGTACTTC
CAWSVSTVKQYF
>NA|NA|TRBJ2-3|TRBV5-6
TGTGCCAGCAGCTTGCCCGGGCTAGCTAGCACAGATACGCAGTATTTT
CASSLPGLASTDTQYF